This entry describes one TCR beta chain. This specimen comes from a study of blood T cell repertoires in COVID-19. Study details: Sample material is recorded as cDNA or gDNA derived from T cells, B-cell-depleted T cells, or PBMCs.

The assay was immunoSEQ multiplex PCR, and TCRdb's table has in-frame clones only and misses some. The sample contains around 150,000 clones, around three quarters of which appear only once. The CDR3 is 14 residues long. From germline, CDR1 is SQVTM and CDR2 ANQGSEA. V lost 6 bases and J lost 4; bases outside the gene matches: 12. The TCR originated in a man in his sixties with acute or convalescent COVID-19. The sample taken for sequencing was peripheral blood. The gene calls are TRBV29-1 and TRBJ2-7; 7 nucleotides match TRBD1. CDR3 sequence reads: CSVTPGQSLYEQYF. CDR3 nucleotide sequence: TGCAGCGTCACCCCGGGACAGTCCTTATACGAGCAGTACTTC.